This TCR beta chain was sequenced in a study of cytomegalovirus exposure and HLA in healthy donors. There are a few counts of this clone. Its antigen is unknown. It was with 60 Vbeta and 13 Jbeta primers that the PCR ran. Assay used: immunoSEQ multiplex PCR; TCRdb lists only in-frame clones, some missing. Here the sample spans roughly 290,000 clones, about 87% being singletons. Germline V gene lookup returns CDR1 SGHRS and CDR2 YFSETQ. The CDR3 extends over 14 amino acids. V lost 0 bases to trimming and J lost 5 bases, with 11 bases between them. Study-wide results and limits: Through in vitro validation, a few CMV-associated chains were shown to be specific for CMV antigens.

The receptor's source is a woman younger than 35 in good health and CMV-seronegative. The chain has TRBV5-1 and TRBJ1-2, with no clear D. Sequencing input: PBMCs. The CDR3 loop is CASSLEQLLYGYTF. The CDR3 DNA sequence: TGCGCCAGCAGCTTGGAACAGCTACTTTATGGCTACACCTTC.